This is a list of T cell receptor beta chains from one sample in a study of shared T cell receptors in the human thymus. Repertoires were generated with immunoSEQ multiplex PCR, while TCRdb's copy carries only in-frame clones and drops some. In the table there are roughly 500,000 clones, around 78% of which are singletons. The sample also formed part of further work on human thymus T cells.

The sample consisted of thymocytes. All receptors derive from a boy less than two years old with a congenital heart defect. CDR3s include the opening cysteine and the closing phenylalanine or tryptophan. D genes are given only for firm matches. Size is stated for part of the rows, as once, few or many counts, or as a class when the clone is expanded.

d_call	clone_size	j_call	v_call	cdr3_aa	cdr3_nt
NA	NA	TRBJ1-3	TRBV6-1	CASTRVGQGNTIYF	TGTGCCAGCACCAGAGTCGGACAGGGAAACACCATATATTTT
NA	NA	TRBJ2-7	TRBV10-3	CAISGNLYGANAQTYEQYF	TGTGCCATCAGTGGGAACCTTTACGGAGCGAACGCCCAAACCTACGAGCAGTACTTC
NA	once	TRBJ2-7	TRBV27	CASSSGDPYEQYF	TGTGCCAGCAGTTCGGGGGATCCCTACGAGCAGTACTTC
NA	NA	TRBJ2-2	TRBV6-1	CASSEAGIERVITGELFF	TGTGCCAGCAGTGAAGCCGGGATCGAGCGGGTAATCACCGGGGAGCTGTTTTTT
TRBD2	NA	TRBJ2-1	TRBV11-3	CASSLDPSGSLSSYNEQFF	TGTGCCAGCAGCTTAGATCCTAGCGGGTCCTTAAGCTCCTACAATGAGCAGTTCTTC
NA	once	TRBJ1-4	TRBV30	CAWSVGPGIATNEKLFF	TGTGCCTGGAGTGTAGGGCCGGGAATAGCAACTAATGAAAAACTGTTTTTT
TRBD2	NA	TRBJ2-3	TRBV4-1	CASSRGREWEDTQYF	TGCGCCAGCAGCCGTGGGCGGGAGTGGGAAGATACGCAGTATTTT
NA	NA	TRBJ2-5	TRBV4-1	CASSPLEGGNQETQYF	TGCGCCAGCAGCCCCCTAGAAGGCGGGAACCAAGAGACCCAGTACTTC
TRBD2	NA	TRBJ2-1	TRBV10-3	CAIGTSGEGDHNEQFF	TGTGCCATCGGGACTAGCGGAGAGGGGGACCACAATGAGCAGTTCTTC
NA	NA	TRBJ2-1	TRBV5-1	CASSLAGTYNEQFF	TGCGCCAGCAGCTTGGCGGGGACCTACAATGAGCAGTTCTTC
NA	NA	TRBJ1-5	TRBV4-1	CASSQAKSQGPYQPQHF	TGCGCCAGCAGCCAAGCGAAATCGCAGGGGCCCTATCAGCCCCAGCATTTT
NA	NA	TRBJ2-1	TRBV6-5	CASTPSPAAYNEQFF	TGTGCCAGCACGCCCTCACCGGCGGCCTACAATGAGCAGTTCTTC
NA	NA	TRBJ2-7	TRBV5-1	CASSFSTGTSYEQYF	TGCGCCAGCAGCTTCTCGACCGGGACTTCCTACGAGCAGTACTTC